These 27 T cell receptor beta chains came from one sample sequenced in a study of shared clonotypes between healthy human individuals (dated by TCRdb to about 2020). To prepare the library, the immunoSEQ multiplex PCR assay was applied. Imported from immuneACCESS, the table was reduced by TCRdb to in-frame sequences with V and J called. These copies leave out some clones; in studies compared against another copy, an unresolved V gene accounts for under half, and the cause of the remainder is not known. The sample table contains 2 million to 2.5 million clones; only one count was recorded for more than 80% of them. The ten largest clonotypes hold about 0.37% of the sample. The sequencing input was naive CD4+ T cells from PBMCs. The sample's cell subset or site label, decoded: CD45RA+ positively selected. These receptors originate from a man in his late teens or twenties in good health. Some clones in this sample may be carry-over from other donors' samples.

The V and J genes are TRBV11-2 and TRBJ2-7; weak D call: TRBD2 (5 bases). Germline V gene lookup returns CDR1 SGHAT and CDR2 FQNNGV. The CDR3 is 14 residues long. Trimming left V 2 bases short and J 5 bases short, with 13 bases between. CDR3 sequence (DNA): TGTGCCAGCAGCTTACGGAGGTCTCTAGACGAGCAGTACTTC. Encoded protein: CASSLRRSLDEQYF.

This chain links TRBV28 with TRBJ2-1; D is tentatively TRBD1 or TRBD2 (5 bases each). CDR1 and CDR2 from the germline V gene are MDHEN and SYDVKM. The germline V and J ends were trimmed by 6 bases and 8 bases, with 14 bases remaining between them. The CDR3 is 13 amino acids. CDR3 amino acids: CASSRDPGDEQFF. DNA for the CDR3: TGTGCCAGCAGCCGGGACCCGGGCGATGAGCAGTTCTTC.

This sequence joins TRBV7-2 and TRBJ2-3, with D perhaps TRBD2 (6 bases). Germline loops: CDR1 SGHTA, CDR2 FQGNSA. V dropped 4 bases and J dropped 2 bases, with 16 bases sitting between them. The CDR3 is 16 amino acids. CDR3 in DNA: TGTGCCAGCAGCTCCTCCCCGGCGGGGTCCACAGATACGCAGTATTTT. This gives the protein CASSSSPAGSTDTQYF.

The rearrangement uses TRBV2 and TRBJ2-1; D is unclear. In germline, CDR1 is SNHLY, CDR2 FYNNEI. Between the trimmed V and J ends, which lost 5 bases and 12 bases, there was a span of 14 bases. The CDR3 extends over 12 amino acids. The CDR3 DNA sequence: TGTGCCAGCAGTACTACGACTCCGCCGCAGTTCTTC. Translating it yields CASSTTTPPQFF.

This sequence joins TRBV7-2 and TRBJ2-5, with 11 bases aligning to TRBD2. In germline, CDR1 is SGHTA, CDR2 FQGNSA. V was pared by 3 bases and J by 2 bases, with 8 bases of the junction left unmatched. The CDR3 runs 17 residues. The CDR3 spells CASSLGFGLAGQETQYF. CDR3 in DNA: TGTGCCAGCAGCTTGGGTTTCGGACTAGCGGGTCAAGAGACCCAGTACTTC.

J is TRBJ1-2 and V is TRBV19; possibly TRBD1 for D (6 bases). Looked up from germline, CDR1 is LNHDA and CDR2 is SQIVND (reference sequence). Trimming shortened V by 4 bases and J by 7 bases, and 22 bases separated the two germline ends. CDR3 length: 16 amino acids. This CDR3 is CASSTPTEPRGSGYTF. CDR3 sequence (DNA): TGTGCCAGTAGTACCCCGACAGAGCCAAGGGGGTCTGGCTACACCTTC. Full variable domain (outside the CDR3, taken from reference TRBV19 and TRBJ1-2): DGGITQSPKYLFRKEGQNVTLSCEQNLNHDAMYWYRQDPGQGLRLIYYSQIVNDFQKGDIAEGYSVSREKKESFPLTVTSAQKNPTAFYLCASSTPTEPRGSGYTFGSGTRLTVV.

This chain uses TRBV15 with TRBJ1-2; D unresolved. V gave up 1 base and J gave up 2 bases, with 8 bases separating them. The CDR3 consists of 14 residues. CDR1 and CDR2 (germline): LNHNV, YYDKDF (reference sequence). The CDR3 region is CATSRGTENYGYTF. In DNA form, the CDR3 reads TGTGCCACCAGCAGAGGTACAGAGAACTATGGCTACACCTTC.

The V and J genes are TRBV7-9 and TRBJ2-7, with D perhaps matching TRBD2 (6 bases). The V end was cut by 5 bases, the J end by 6 bases, with 20 bases between. The CDR3 totals 15 residues. Germline V gene sequence: CDR1 SEHNR, CDR2 FQNEAQ (reference sequence). The CDR3 region has the DNA TGTGCCAGCAGCGGGGGGAAGGCGGGGTTGCGCGAGCAGTACTTC. Protein product: CASSGGKAGLREQYF.

J is TRBJ2-7 and V is TRBV14, with D possibly TRBD2 on 6 matching bases. CDR3 length: 14 amino acids. The germline V and J ends were trimmed by 6 bases and 0 bases, with 12 bases remaining between them. CDR1 and CDR2 (germline): SGHDN, FVKESK. For the CDR3, the DNA is TGTGCCAGCAGTCGGAGCGGGTCCTCCTACGAGCAGTACTTC. Translating gives CASSRSGSSYEQYF. The full variable domain, in which reference TRBV14 and TRBJ2-7 provide the parts outside the CDR3, is EAGVTQFPSHSVIEKGQTVTLRCDPISGHDNLYWYRRVMGKEIKFLLHFVKESKQDESGMPNNRFLAERTGGTYSTLKVQPAELEDSGVYFCASSRSGSSYEQYFGPGTRLTVT.

Comment on this clone: The same CDR3 is also encoded by other DNA sequences in this sample. The rearrangement uses TRBV6-6 and TRBJ1-1; D is possibly TRBD1 (5 bases). V lost 2 bases and J 0 bases, leaving 7 bases between the germline ends. The CDR3 length is 14 residues. In germline, CDR1 is MNHNY, CDR2 SVGAGI (reference sequence). The CDR3 coding sequence is TGTGCCAGCAGTTACGCGGGACTGAACACTGAAGCTTTCTTT. As protein: CASSYAGLNTEAFF.

Here the CDR3 reads CASSEKVYSNQPQHF. CDR3 bases: TGTGCCAGCAGTGAAAAGGTTTATAGCAATCAGCCCCAGCATTTT. The V call is TRBV6-4, the J call TRBJ1-5, with D hard to call. CDR3 length: 15 amino acids. Germline-derived CDR1 and CDR2 are MRHNA and SNTAGT. V dropped 3 bases and J dropped 0 bases, with 9 bases sitting between them.

This chain joins TRBV7-3 and TRBJ2-1; 9 nucleotides line up with TRBD2. V trimming: 2 bases; J trimming: 4 bases; junction bases outside the gene matches: 6. CDR3 length equals 16 residues. Germline-derived CDR1 and CDR2 are SGHTA and FQGTGA. The CDR3 is CASSLVRTSDYNEQFF. CDR3 DNA sequence: TGTGCCAGCAGCTTAGTCCGGACTAGCGATTACAATGAGCAGTTCTTC.

The rearrangement joins TRBV7-2 to TRBJ2-2; D ambiguous. The CDR3 length is 16 residues. V lost 2 bases and J 0 bases, leaving 10 bases between the germline ends. CDR1 and CDR2 from the germline V gene are SGHTA and FQGNSA. CDR3: CASSLYSIANTGELFF. Written as DNA, the CDR3 is TGTGCCAGCAGCTTATATTCCATCGCGAACACCGGGGAGCTGTTTTTT.

This clone was recorded once. The chain employs TRBV5-1 and TRBJ2-1; the match to TRBD2 covers 7 bases. Germline V gene lookup returns CDR1 SGHRS and CDR2 YFSETQ. The CDR3 sequence is 13 residues long. The junction had 7 bases not matched to a gene; V was cut back by 4 bases and J by 9 bases. The CDR3 sequence: CASSIPTSTEQFF. CDR3 nucleotides: TGCGCCAGCAGCATCCCGACTAGCACTGAGCAGTTCTTC.

V and J are TRBV5-1 and TRBJ2-1; maybe TRBD2 (6 bases). The germline gives CDR1 SGHRS, CDR2 YFSETQ. With 1 base removed from V and 2 bases from J, the gap between germline ends came to 10 bases. CDR3 size: 15 residues. DNA for the CDR3: TGCGCCAGCAGCTTGACTAGCCCAACCTACAATGAGCAGTTCTTC. It specifies CASSLTSPTYNEQFF.

This sequence joins TRBV4-1 and TRBJ1-2, with D possibly being TRBD1 (5 bases). Per the germline V gene, CDR1 is MGHRA and CDR2 is YSYEKL. V was cut by 2 bases and J by 0 bases, with 7 bases left in between. CDR3 size: 14 residues. CDR3 region: CASSQLGANYGYTF. The CDR3 coding sequence is TGCGCCAGCAGCCAATTAGGGGCTAACTATGGCTACACCTTC.

CDR3 amino acids: CASSLGPSLHNEQFF. In nucleotides, the CDR3 is TGTGCCAGCAGCTTAGGGCCTAGCCTCCACAATGAGCAGTTCTTC. The rearrangement links TRBV11-3 to TRBJ2-1; D is possibly TRBD2 (5 bases). V lost 1 base and J 5 bases, leaving 12 bases between the germline ends. The CDR3 runs 15 residues. Germline V CDR1 and CDR2: SGHNT, YENEEA.

In the case of this clone: The sample carries other DNA sequences with the same CDR3. The V and J genes are TRBV5-6 and TRBJ1-2, with a possible D match to TRBD1 (6 bases). The CDR3 has 13 amino acids. Trimming took 4 bases from V and 5 from J, leaving 12 bases between them. CDR1 and CDR2 from the germline V gene are SGHDT and YYEEEE. The CDR3 DNA reads TGTGCCAGCAGCCTGGACAGAAATTATGGCTACACCTTC. It yields the protein CASSLDRNYGYTF.

The chain recombines TRBV7-3 with TRBJ2-2; tentative D call: TRBD2 (5 bases). Germline CDR1 is SGHTA and CDR2 is FQGTGA. The CDR3 runs to 14 residues. V was pared by 8 bases and J by 3 bases, with 13 bases between. The CDR3 is CASHREPYTGELFF. CDR3 DNA sequence: TGTGCCAGCCACCGGGAACCGTACACCGGGGAGCTGTTTTTT.

The J gene is TRBJ1-4, the V gene TRBV6-1, with D tentatively TRBD1 (5 bases). The germline CDR1 and CDR2 sequences are MNHNS and SASEGT. The CDR3 spans 15 residues. V gave up 2 bases and J gave up 5 bases, with 12 bases separating them. The CDR3 nucleotides are TGTGCCAGCAGTGAACTCCGGGGGATCAATGAAAAACTGTTTTTT. It yields the protein CASSELRGINEKLFF.

The chain has TRBV25-1 and TRBJ1-1, with 7 bases identical to TRBD1. This CDR3 has 13 amino acids. Germline assignment: CDR1 MGHDK and CDR2 SYGVNS. V shed 3 bases, J shed 5 bases, and the junction held 3 bases outside the gene matches. Written as DNA, the CDR3 is TGTGCCAGCAGTGATCCAGGGGGAACTGAAGCTTTCTTT. Its translation: CASSDPGGTEAFF.

The chain is built from TRBV5-1 and TRBJ2-3, with 7 bases aligning to TRBD1. The germline gives CDR1 SGHRS, CDR2 YFSETQ. V dropped 4 bases and J dropped 3; count of bases not matched to a gene: 8. This CDR3 has 15 amino acids. The CDR3 nucleotides read TGCGCCAGCAGCACTGGACAGGTTCAGACAGATACGCAGTATTTT. Residues: CASSTGQVQTDTQYF.

The chain uses TRBV5-1 and TRBJ1-2; 12 bases fit TRBD1. The germline V gene encodes CDR1 SGHRS and CDR2 YFSETQ. The length of the CDR3 is 15 residues. The trim removed 3 bases at V and 8 bases at J, leaving 8 bases unmatched. DNA for the CDR3: TGCGCCAGCAGCTCGGGACAGGGGGCATCAAGCGGCTACACCTTC. This encodes CASSSGQGASSGYTF.

The chain combines TRBV5-1 with TRBJ2-1; D ambiguous. Per germline, CDR1 SGHRS and CDR2 YFSETQ. The CDR3 length is 16 residues. V lost 3 bases and J 0 bases, leaving 13 bases between the germline ends. The CDR3 sequence: CASSSVVESSYNEQFF. For the CDR3, the DNA is TGCGCCAGCAGCTCGGTAGTGGAGAGCTCCTACAATGAGCAGTTCTTC.

V and J are TRBV9 and TRBJ2-5, with 9 positions matching TRBD1. The germline CDR1 and CDR2 sequences are SGDLS and YYNGEE. The CDR3 is 16 amino acids. V shed 4 bases and J 2 bases; nucleotides not matched to a gene: 9. The CDR3 spells CASSPPTGGIQETQYF. CDR3 nucleotides: TGTGCCAGCAGCCCCCCGACAGGGGGGATTCAAGAGACCCAGTACTTC.

This clone was detected only once. The V and J genes are TRBV19 and TRBJ1-5, with D unresolved. Trimming stripped 3 bases from V and 4 bases from J, with 10 bases between. CDR3 length: 14 residues. Germline-derived CDR1 and CDR2 are LNHDA and SQIVND (reference sequence). The CDR3 spells CASSISRPNQPQHF. The CDR3 nucleotides read TGTGCCAGTAGTATCTCCAGGCCTAATCAGCCCCAGCATTTT.

The V call is TRBV7-9, the J call TRBJ2-2; 11 bases align to TRBD1. The length of the CDR3 is 19 residues. V was pared by 4 bases and J by 0 bases, with 10 bases of the junction left unmatched. Germline V gene data show CDR1 as SEHNR and CDR2 as FQNEAQ (reference sequence). The CDR3: CASSSRDRGEKTNTGELFF. The CDR3 DNA is TGTGCCAGCAGCTCCCGGGACAGGGGGGAAAAGACGAACACCGGGGAGCTGTTTTTT.